The rows below give T cell receptor beta chains drawn from one sample of a study of post-analysis software for immune sequencing data. Using its own MiXCR run on the PCR reads, TCRdb lists one record per CDR3 protein. The sample has 430,000 or so distinct CDR3 sequences; more than 30% are singletons. What was sequenced was blood. The receptors here all came from a girl aged 2-10 years with multiple sclerosis. Each CDR3 is given with its conserved first and last residue. The order of the fields is D gene, V gene, clone size, J gene, CDR3 protein, CDR3 DNA. D genes are given only for firm matches. The size of a clone is reported for some rows only, either as once, few or many, or as a class for expanded clones.

d_call: TRBD1; v_call: TRBV29-1; clone_size: few; j_call: TRBJ2-7; cdr3_aa: CSVGTGGGEQYF; cdr3_nt: TGCAGCGTCGGGACAGGGGGAGGCGAGCAGTACTTC
d_call: .; v_call: TRBV20-1; clone_size: .; j_call: TRBJ2-3; cdr3_aa: CSARDGFGAGPSTDTQYF; cdr3_nt: TGCAGTGCTAGAGATGGCTTCGGGGCGGGTCCTAGCACAGATACGCAGTATTTT
d_call: .; v_call: TRBV20-1; clone_size: few; j_call: TRBJ2-7; cdr3_aa: CSASGGDPYYEQYF; cdr3_nt: TGCAGTGCTAGTGGCGGGGACCCGTACTACGAGCAGTACTTC
d_call: TRBD2; v_call: TRBV24-1; clone_size: few; j_call: TRBJ2-5; cdr3_aa: CAKGTSGTQETQYF; cdr3_nt: TGTGCCAAAGGGACTAGCGGGACCCAAGAGACCCAGTACTTC
d_call: .; v_call: TRBV28; clone_size: .; j_call: TRBJ2-7; cdr3_aa: CASSLIVGPTYEQYF; cdr3_nt: TGTGCCAGCAGTTTAATTGTCGGGCCCACCTACGAGCAGTACTTC
d_call: .; v_call: TRBV7-8; clone_size: .; j_call: TRBJ2-1; cdr3_aa: CASSLGPGFNEQFF; cdr3_nt: TGTGCCAGCAGCTTAGGGCCAGGGTTCAATGAGCAGTTCTTC
d_call: .; v_call: TRBV5-6; clone_size: .; j_call: TRBJ2-6; cdr3_aa: CASSHVGLSGANVRTF; cdr3_nt: TGTGCCAGCAGCCACGTAGGCCTCTCTGGGGCCAACGTCCGGACTTTC
d_call: TRBD1; v_call: TRBV28; clone_size: .; j_call: TRBJ1-2; cdr3_aa: CASRPRTGANYGYTF; cdr3_nt: TGTGCCAGCAGACCCAGGACAGGAGCTAACTATGGCTACACCTTC
d_call: TRBD1; v_call: TRBV7-9; clone_size: few; j_call: TRBJ2-7; cdr3_aa: CASSPKGTGAIEQYF; cdr3_nt: TGTGCCAGCAGCCCCAAAGGGACAGGGGCCATCGAGCAGTACTTC
d_call: TRBD1; v_call: TRBV7-9; clone_size: .; j_call: TRBJ2-5; cdr3_aa: CASSLARTGGQETQYF; cdr3_nt: TGTGCCAGCAGCTTAGCACGGACAGGGGGGCAAGAGACCCAGTACTTC
d_call: .; v_call: TRBV20-1; clone_size: .; j_call: TRBJ2-6; cdr3_aa: CSAPFRRGANVLTF; cdr3_nt: TGCAGTGCTCCCTTCCGCCGAGGGGCCAACGTCCTGACTTTC
d_call: .; v_call: TRBV5-1; clone_size: few; j_call: TRBJ1-6; cdr3_aa: CASSFAGLSPLHF; cdr3_nt: TGCGCCAGCAGCTTCGCCGGACTCTCACCCCTCCACTTT
d_call: .; v_call: TRBV10-3; clone_size: .; j_call: TRBJ1-2; cdr3_aa: CAISEQGDYGYTF; cdr3_nt: TGTGCCATCAGTGAACAGGGCGACTATGGCTACACCTTC
d_call: TRBD2; v_call: TRBV6-5; clone_size: .; j_call: TRBJ2-7; cdr3_aa: CASSYNYAGTRGEQYF; cdr3_nt: TGTGCCAGCAGTTATAACTACGCCGGGACTAGAGGCGAGCAGTACTTC
d_call: .; v_call: TRBV27; clone_size: few; j_call: TRBJ2-7; cdr3_aa: CASSLKVLYEQYF; cdr3_nt: TGTGCCAGCAGTTTAAAAGTACTCTACGAGCAGTACTTC
d_call: TRBD2; v_call: TRBV7-7; clone_size: few; j_call: TRBJ2-3; cdr3_aa: CASSIGAGGADTQYF; cdr3_nt: TGTGCTAGCAGCATCGGAGCGGGAGGGGCAGATACGCAGTATTTT
d_call: .; v_call: TRBV29-1; clone_size: many; j_call: TRBJ1-2; cdr3_aa: CSSTGGGEDYGYTF; cdr3_nt: TGCAGCTCGACTGGGGGAGGGGAAGACTATGGCTACACCTTC
d_call: .; v_call: TRBV28; clone_size: .; j_call: TRBJ2-1; cdr3_aa: CASGNDEQFF; cdr3_nt: TGTGCCAGCGGGAACGATGAGCAGTTCTTC
d_call: .; v_call: TRBV4-1; clone_size: few; j_call: TRBJ1-1; cdr3_aa: CASSQGVGGEAFF; cdr3_nt: TGCGCCAGCAGCCAAGGGGTCGGGGGTGAAGCTTTCTTT
d_call: .; v_call: TRBV6-2/TRBV6-3; clone_size: few; j_call: TRBJ1-4; cdr3_aa: CASSTTAGANEKLFF; cdr3_nt: TGTGCCAGCAGCACGACAGCGGGCGCTAATGAAAAACTGTTTTTT
d_call: .; v_call: TRBV20-1; clone_size: few; j_call: TRBJ1-2; cdr3_aa: CSARDPGRTNYGYTF; cdr3_nt: TGCAGTGCTAGAGATCCCGGACGGACTAACTATGGCTACACCTTC
d_call: .; v_call: TRBV10-3; clone_size: .; j_call: TRBJ1-5; cdr3_aa: CAISESGWSQPQHF; cdr3_nt: TGTGCCATCAGTGAGTCAGGGTGGAGTCAGCCCCAGCATTTT
d_call: TRBD2; v_call: TRBV7-9; clone_size: .; j_call: TRBJ2-1; cdr3_aa: CAAGLAVGSYNEQFF; cdr3_nt: TGTGCCGCTGGACTAGCGGTAGGCTCCTACAATGAGCAGTTCTTC